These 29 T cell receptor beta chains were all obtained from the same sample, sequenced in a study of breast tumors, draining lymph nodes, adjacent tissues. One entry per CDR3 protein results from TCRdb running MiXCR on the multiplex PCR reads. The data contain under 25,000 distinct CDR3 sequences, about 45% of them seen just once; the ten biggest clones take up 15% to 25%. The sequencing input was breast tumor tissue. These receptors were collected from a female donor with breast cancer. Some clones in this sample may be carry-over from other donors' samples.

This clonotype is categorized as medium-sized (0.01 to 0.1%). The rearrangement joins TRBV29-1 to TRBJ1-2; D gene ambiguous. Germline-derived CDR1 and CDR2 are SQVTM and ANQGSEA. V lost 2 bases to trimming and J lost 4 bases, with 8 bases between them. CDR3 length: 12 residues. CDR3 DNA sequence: TGCAGCGTTGAAAGAGGGCCCTATGGCTACACCTTC. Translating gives CSVERGPYGYTF.

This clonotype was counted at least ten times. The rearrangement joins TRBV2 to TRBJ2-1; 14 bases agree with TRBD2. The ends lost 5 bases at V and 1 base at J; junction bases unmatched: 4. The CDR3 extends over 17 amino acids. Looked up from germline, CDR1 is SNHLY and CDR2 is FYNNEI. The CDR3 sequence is CASSHGTSGRSYNEQFF. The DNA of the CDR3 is TGTGCCAGCAGTCACGGGACTAGCGGGAGATCCTACAATGAGCAGTTCTTC. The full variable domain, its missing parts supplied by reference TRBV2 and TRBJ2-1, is EPEVTQTPSHQVTQMGQEVILRCVPISNHLYFYWYRQILGQKVEFLVSFYNNEISEKSEIFDDQFSVERPDGSNFTLKIRSTKLEDSAMYFCASSHGTSGRSYNEQFFGPGTRLTVL.

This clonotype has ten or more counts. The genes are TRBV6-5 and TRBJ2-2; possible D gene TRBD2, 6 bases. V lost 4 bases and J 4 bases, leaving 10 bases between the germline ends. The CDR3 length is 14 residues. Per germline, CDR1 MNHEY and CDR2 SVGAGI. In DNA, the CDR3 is TGTGCCAGCAGTTTGCGGAGGGCCACCGGGGAGCTGTTTTTT. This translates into CASSLRRATGELFF.

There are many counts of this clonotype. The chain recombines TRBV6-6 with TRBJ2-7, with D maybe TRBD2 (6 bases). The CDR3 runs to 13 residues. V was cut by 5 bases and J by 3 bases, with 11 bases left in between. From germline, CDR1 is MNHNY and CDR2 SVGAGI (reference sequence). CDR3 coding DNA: TGTGCCAGCAGTCAATGGGAGGTCTACGAGCAGTACTTC. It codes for CASSQWEVYEQYF.

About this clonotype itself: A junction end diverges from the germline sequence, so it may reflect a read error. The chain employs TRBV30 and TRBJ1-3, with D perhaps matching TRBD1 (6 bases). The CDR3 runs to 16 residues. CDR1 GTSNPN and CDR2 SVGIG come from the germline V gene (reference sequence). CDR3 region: CARSWGGGLSGNTIYF. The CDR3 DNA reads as TGCGCCCGGAGTTGGGGCGGGGGGCTTTCTGGAAACACCATATATTTT.

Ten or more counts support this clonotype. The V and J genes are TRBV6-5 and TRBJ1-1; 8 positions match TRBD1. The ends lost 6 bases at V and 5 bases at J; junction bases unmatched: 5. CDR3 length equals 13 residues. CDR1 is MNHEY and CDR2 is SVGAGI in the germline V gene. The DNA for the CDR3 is TGTGCCAGCAGCAGACAGGGGACAACTGAAGCTTTCTTT. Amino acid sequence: CASSRQGTTEAFF.

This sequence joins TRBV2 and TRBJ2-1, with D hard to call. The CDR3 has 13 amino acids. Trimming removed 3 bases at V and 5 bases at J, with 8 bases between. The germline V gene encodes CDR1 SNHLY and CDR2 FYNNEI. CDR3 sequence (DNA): TGTGCCAGCAGTGATGTGAAGGACAATGAGCAGTTCTTC. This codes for CASSDVKDNEQFF.

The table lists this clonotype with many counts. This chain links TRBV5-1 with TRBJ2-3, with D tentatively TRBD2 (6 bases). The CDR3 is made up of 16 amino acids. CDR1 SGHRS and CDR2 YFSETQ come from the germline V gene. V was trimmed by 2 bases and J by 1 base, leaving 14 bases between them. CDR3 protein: CASSLTGSGGTDTQYF. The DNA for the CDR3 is TGCGCCAGCAGCTTAACCGGGTCGGGGGGCACAGATACGCAGTATTTT.

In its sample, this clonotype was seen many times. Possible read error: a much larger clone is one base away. CDR3 residues: CASSFSAGGPETQHF. CDR3 nucleotides: TGTGCCAGCAGCTTCTCGGCGGGAGGGCCAGAGACCCAGCACTTC. This chain links TRBV7-9 with TRBJ2-5; 9 bases line up with TRBD2. The CDR3 extends over 15 amino acids. Germline CDR1 is SEHNR and CDR2 is FQNEAQ (reference sequence).

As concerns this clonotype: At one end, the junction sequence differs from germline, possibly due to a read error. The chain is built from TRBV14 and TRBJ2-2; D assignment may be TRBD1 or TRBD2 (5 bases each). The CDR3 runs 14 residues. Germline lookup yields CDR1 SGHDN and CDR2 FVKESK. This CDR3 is CASSQVRGTGELSF. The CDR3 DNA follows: TGTGCCAGCAGCCAAGTCCGGGGCACCGGGGAGCTGTCTTTT.

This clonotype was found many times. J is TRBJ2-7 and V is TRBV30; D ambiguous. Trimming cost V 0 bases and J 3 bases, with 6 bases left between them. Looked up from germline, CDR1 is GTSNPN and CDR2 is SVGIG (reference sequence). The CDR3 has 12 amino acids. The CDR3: CAWSVLSYEQYF. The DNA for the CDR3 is TGTGCCTGGAGTGTACTAAGCTACGAGCAGTACTTC.

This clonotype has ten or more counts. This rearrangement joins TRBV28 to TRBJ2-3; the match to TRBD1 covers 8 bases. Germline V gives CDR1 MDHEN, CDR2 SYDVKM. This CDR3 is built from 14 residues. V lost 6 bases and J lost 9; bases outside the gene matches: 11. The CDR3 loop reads CASSGKTDRVTQYF. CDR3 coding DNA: TGTGCCAGCAGCGGAAAAACGGACAGGGTGACGCAGTATTTT.

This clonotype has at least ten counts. CDR3 sequence reads: CATNRENIDTQYF. CDR3 in DNA: TGTGCCACGAATCGGGAGAACATAGATACGCAGTATTTT. The V and J genes are TRBV9 and TRBJ2-3; D is possibly TRBD2 (6 bases). V was clipped by 9 bases and J by 5 bases, with 16 bases between them. CDR1 is SGDLS, CDR2 YYNGEE, per germline. This CDR3 spans 13 amino acids.

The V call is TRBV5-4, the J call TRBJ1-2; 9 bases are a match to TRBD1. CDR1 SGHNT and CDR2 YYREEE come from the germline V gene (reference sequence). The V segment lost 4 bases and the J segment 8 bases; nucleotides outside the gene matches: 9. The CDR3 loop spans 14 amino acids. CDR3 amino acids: CASSLGTGYWGYTF. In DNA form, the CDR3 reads TGTGCCAGCAGCCTAGGGACAGGGTATTGGGGCTACACCTTC.

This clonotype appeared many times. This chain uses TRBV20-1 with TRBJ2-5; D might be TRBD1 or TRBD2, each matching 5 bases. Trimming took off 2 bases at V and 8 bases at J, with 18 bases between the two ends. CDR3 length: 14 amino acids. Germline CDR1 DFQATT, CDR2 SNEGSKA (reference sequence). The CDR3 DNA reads TGCAGTGCTAGACCCCGAGGGGAACCAAGAACCCAGTACTTC. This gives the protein CSARPRGEPRTQYF.

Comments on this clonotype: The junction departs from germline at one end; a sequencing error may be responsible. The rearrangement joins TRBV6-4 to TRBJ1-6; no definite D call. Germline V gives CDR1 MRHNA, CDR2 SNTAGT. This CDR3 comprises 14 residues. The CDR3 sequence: CARSDSNENSPLHF. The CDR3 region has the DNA TGTGCCCGCAGTGACTCGAATGAGAACTCGCCCCTCCACTTT.

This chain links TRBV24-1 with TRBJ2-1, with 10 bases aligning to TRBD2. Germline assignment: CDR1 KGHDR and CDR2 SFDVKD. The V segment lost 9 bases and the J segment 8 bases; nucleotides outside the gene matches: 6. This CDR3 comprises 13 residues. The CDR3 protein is CATRASGGDEQFF. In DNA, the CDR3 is TGTGCCACCCGTGCTAGCGGGGGCGATGAGCAGTTCTTC.

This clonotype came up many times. The CDR3 loop is CASSAGSGGNSPLHF. The CDR3 DNA reads TGTGCCAGCAGCGCCGGTTCAGGGGGGAATTCACCCCTCCACTTT. The chain links TRBV9 to TRBJ1-6, with TRBD1 matching over 7 bases. The CDR3 is made up of 15 amino acids. Germline values: CDR1 SGDLS, CDR2 YYNGEE. J gave up 7 bases and V 3 bases, and 7 bases lay outside the gene matches.

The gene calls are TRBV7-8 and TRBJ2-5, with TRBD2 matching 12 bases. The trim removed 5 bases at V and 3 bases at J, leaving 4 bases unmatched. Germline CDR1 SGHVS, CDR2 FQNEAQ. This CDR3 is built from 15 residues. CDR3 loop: CASSQRTSGEETQYF. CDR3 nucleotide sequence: TGTGCCAGCAGCCAGCGGACTAGCGGGGAAGAGACCCAGTACTTC.

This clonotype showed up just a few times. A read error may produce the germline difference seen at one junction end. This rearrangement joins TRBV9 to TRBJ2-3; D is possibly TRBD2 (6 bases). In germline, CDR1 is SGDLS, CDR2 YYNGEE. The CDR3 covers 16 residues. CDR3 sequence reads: CVSSADSGSSTDTQYF. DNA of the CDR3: TGTGTCAGCAGCGCCGATAGCGGCTCTAGCACAGATACCCAGTATTTT.

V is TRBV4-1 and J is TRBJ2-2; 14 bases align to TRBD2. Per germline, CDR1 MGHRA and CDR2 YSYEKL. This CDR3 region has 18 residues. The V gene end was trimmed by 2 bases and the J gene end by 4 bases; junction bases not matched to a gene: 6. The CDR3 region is CASSQRTSGRSRTGELFF. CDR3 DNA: TGCGCCAGCAGCCAAAGGACTAGCGGGAGGTCACGCACCGGGGAGCTGTTTTTT.

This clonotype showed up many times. DNA for the CDR3: TGCGCCAGCGATCTTTGGAGGCGGGGGGACGATGAGCAGTACTTC. Amino acids: CASDLWRRGDDEQYF. This rearrangement joins TRBV5-1 to TRBJ2-7, with 8 bases matching TRBD2. This CDR3 is 15 amino acids long. The trim removed 7 bases at V and 7 bases at J, leaving 16 bases unmatched. The germline V gene encodes CDR1 SGHRS and CDR2 YFSETQ.

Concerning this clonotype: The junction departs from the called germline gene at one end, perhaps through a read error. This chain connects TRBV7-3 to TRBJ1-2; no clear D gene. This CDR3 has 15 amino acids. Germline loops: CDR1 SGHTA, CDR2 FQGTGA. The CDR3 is CASSPGTSGSNGYPF. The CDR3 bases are TGTGCCAGCAGCCCTGGCACTAGCGGGAGTAATGGCTACCCCTTC. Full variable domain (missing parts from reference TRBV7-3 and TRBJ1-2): GAGVSQTPSNKVTEKGKYVELRCDPISGHTALYWYRQSLGQGPEFLIYFQGTGAADDSGLPNDRFFAVRPEGSVSTLKIQRTERGDSAVYLCASSPGTSGSNGYPFGSGTRLTVV.

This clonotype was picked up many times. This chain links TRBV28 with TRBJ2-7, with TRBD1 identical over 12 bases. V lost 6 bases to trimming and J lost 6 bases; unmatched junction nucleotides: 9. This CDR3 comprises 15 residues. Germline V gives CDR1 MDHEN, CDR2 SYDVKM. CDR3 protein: CASSTTGTGGGEQYF. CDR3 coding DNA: TGTGCCAGCAGCACTACTGGGACAGGGGGCGGCGAGCAGTACTTC.

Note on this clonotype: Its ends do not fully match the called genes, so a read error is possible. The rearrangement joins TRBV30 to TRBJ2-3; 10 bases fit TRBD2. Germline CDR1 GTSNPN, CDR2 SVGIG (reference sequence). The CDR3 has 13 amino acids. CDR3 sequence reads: CARSPSGGLPQCF. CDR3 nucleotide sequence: TGTGCCCGGAGCCCTAGCGGGGGTCTCCCGCAGTGCTTT. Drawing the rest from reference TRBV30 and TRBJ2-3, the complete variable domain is SQTIHQWPATLVQPVGSPLSLECTVEGTSNPNLYWYRQAAGRGLQLLFYSVGIGQISSEVPQNLSASRPQDRQFILSSKKLLLSDSGFYLCARSPSGGLPQCFGPGTRLTVL.

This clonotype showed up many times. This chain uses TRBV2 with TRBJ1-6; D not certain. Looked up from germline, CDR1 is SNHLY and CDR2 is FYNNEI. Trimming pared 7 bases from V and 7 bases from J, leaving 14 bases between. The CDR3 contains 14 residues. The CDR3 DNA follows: TGTGCCAGCACGGATCGGGGTCGGAATTCACCCCTCCACTTT. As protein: CASTDRGRNSPLHF.

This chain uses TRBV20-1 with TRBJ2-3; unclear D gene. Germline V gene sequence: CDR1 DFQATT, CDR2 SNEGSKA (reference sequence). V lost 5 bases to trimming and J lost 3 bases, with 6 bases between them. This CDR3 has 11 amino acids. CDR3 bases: TGCAGTGCTTCCCAGACAGATACGCAGTATTTT. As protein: CSASQTDTQYF.

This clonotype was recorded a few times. Written as DNA, the CDR3 is TGCGCCAGCAGCCCGGCCAGGGGTCACACTGAAGCTTTCTTT. As protein: CASSPARGHTEAFF. This chain joins TRBV5-1 and TRBJ1-1; maybe TRBD1 (6 bases). CDR3 length: 14 amino acids. The ends were cut back, 4 bases at V and 3 bases at J, with 13 bases in the middle. Per the germline V gene, CDR1 is SGHRS and CDR2 is YFSETQ.

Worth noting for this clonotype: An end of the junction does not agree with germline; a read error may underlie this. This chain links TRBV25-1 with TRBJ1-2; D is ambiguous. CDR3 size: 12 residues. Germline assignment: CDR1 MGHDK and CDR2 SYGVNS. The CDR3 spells CASSRSSRGHTF. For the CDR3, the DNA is TGTGCCAGCAGTCGCTCATCCCGTGGCCACACCTTC.